The 7 T cell receptor beta chains below were found in one sample sequenced in a study of ipilimumab plus nivolumab after autologous stem cell transplantation. The table came from immunoSEQ multiplex PCR; TCRdb's copy has only in-frame clones and leaves some out. The data contain 35,000 to 50,000 clones, around nine tenths of them singletons. Material: PBMCs, obtained in a trial of ipilimumab plus nivolumab as post-transplant consolidation. These receptors originate from a male donor with multiple myeloma.

The V call is TRBV7-3, the J call TRBJ1-1; no definite D call. CDR1 SGHTA and CDR2 FQGTGA come from the germline V gene. V was trimmed by 5 bases and J by 1 base, leaving 14 bases between them. CDR3 length equals 15 residues. Here the CDR3 reads CASSPAAGTNTEAFF. CDR3 nucleotide sequence: TGTGCCAGCAGCCCTGCGGCAGGAACGAACACTGAAGCTTTCTTT. The complete variable domain, with remaining parts taken from reference TRBV7-3 and TRBJ1-1, reads GAGVSQTPSNKVTEKGKYVELRCDPISGHTALYWYRQSLGQGPEFLIYFQGTGAADDSGLPNDRFFAVRPEGSVSTLKIQRTERGDSAVYLCASSPAAGTNTEAFFGQGTRLTVV.

In this sample, this clone turned up once. The chain couples TRBV28 to TRBJ2-7, with D perhaps TRBD1 or TRBD2 (6 bases each). Germline loops: CDR1 MDHEN, CDR2 SYDVKM. The CDR3 is made up of 15 amino acids. V lost 5 bases and J 1 base, leaving 15 bases between the germline ends. The CDR3 region has the DNA TGTGCCAGCAGTCCGGGGGCGTGGACGTCCTACGAGCAGTACTTC. Its translation: CASSPGAWTSYEQYF.

V is TRBV18 and J is TRBJ2-1; 11 bases line up with TRBD2. The V segment lost 5 bases and the J segment 0 bases; nucleotides outside the gene matches: 6. Germline V CDR1 and CDR2: KGHSH, LQKENI. This CDR3 has 17 amino acids. The CDR3 is CASSFGTSGHSYNEQFF. The CDR3 nucleotides read TGTGCCAGCTCATTCGGGACTAGCGGACACTCCTACAATGAGCAGTTCTTC.

The genes are TRBV6-1 and TRBJ1-1, with D uncertain. Germline CDR1 MNHNS, CDR2 SASEGT. The CDR3 is 13 amino acids. V was shortened by 10 bases and J by 5 bases, with 17 bases between the two germline ends. The CDR3 is CAISAVTGTEAFF. In DNA form, the CDR3 reads TGTGCCATTTCGGCCGTGACGGGGACTGAAGCTTTCTTT.

This rearrangement joins TRBV7-8 to TRBJ2-2; D may be TRBD2 (5 bases). Germline loops: CDR1 SGHVS, CDR2 FQNEAQ. This CDR3 spans 14 amino acids. V lost 5 bases, J lost 2 bases, and 9 bases lay in between. In DNA form, the CDR3 reads TGTGCCAGCAGCCTCGGACTTAACACCGGGGAGCTGTTTTTT. Protein: CASSLGLNTGELFF.

The V and J genes are TRBV6-5 and TRBJ2-7; 11 bases are shared with TRBD2. The CDR3 totals 15 residues. V was pared by 6 bases and J by 0 bases, with 4 bases of the junction left unmatched. The germline V gene has CDR1 MNHEY and CDR2 SVGAGI. CDR3 DNA: TGTGCCAGCAGGGCAGGACTAGCGGGCTCCTACGAGCAGTACTTC. Residues: CASRAGLAGSYEQYF.

This clone was found a few times. CDR3 DNA: TGTGCCTGGAGTGGACTAGCCCCCGATACGCAGTATTTT. This gives the protein CAWSGLAPDTQYF. The chain has TRBV30 and TRBJ2-3, with 7 bases fitting TRBD2. Trimming cost V 1 base and J 6 bases; bases outside gene matches: 4. CDR1 and CDR2 from the germline V gene are GTSNPN and SVGIG (reference sequence). The CDR3 is made up of 13 amino acids.